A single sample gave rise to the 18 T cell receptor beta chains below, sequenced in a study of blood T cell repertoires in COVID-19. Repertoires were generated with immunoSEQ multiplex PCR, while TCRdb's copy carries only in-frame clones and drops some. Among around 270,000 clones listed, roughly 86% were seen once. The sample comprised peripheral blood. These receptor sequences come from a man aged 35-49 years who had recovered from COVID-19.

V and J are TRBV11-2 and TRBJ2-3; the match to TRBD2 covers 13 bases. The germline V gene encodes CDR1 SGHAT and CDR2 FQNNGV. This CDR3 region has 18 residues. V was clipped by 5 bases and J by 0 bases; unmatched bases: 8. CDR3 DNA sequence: TGTGCCAGCAGCACTACTAGCGGGGGGGGTCGGAGCACAGATACGCAGTATTTT. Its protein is CASSTTSGGGRSTDTQYF.

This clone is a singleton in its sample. CDR3: CASSFQGKGQPQHF. CDR3 nucleotide sequence: TGCGCCAGCAGTTTTCAGGGGAAGGGGCAGCCCCAGCATTTT. The rearrangement links TRBV10-2 to TRBJ1-5; a weak D match, TRBD1 (6 bases). The CDR3 contains 14 residues. With 5 bases removed from V and 7 bases from J, the gap between germline ends came to 15 bases. The germline V gene encodes CDR1 WSHSY and CDR2 SAAADI.

The CDR3 loop reads CASSDPRSGVSTDTQYF. The DNA of the CDR3 is TGTGCCAGCAGCGATCCCCGATCCGGAGTTAGCACAGATACGCAGTATTTT. This chain uses TRBV5-4 with TRBJ2-3, with D uncertain. Trimming left V 4 bases short and J 0 bases short, with 18 bases between. The CDR3 extends over 17 amino acids. Germline V gene lookup returns CDR1 SGHNT and CDR2 YYREEE (reference sequence).

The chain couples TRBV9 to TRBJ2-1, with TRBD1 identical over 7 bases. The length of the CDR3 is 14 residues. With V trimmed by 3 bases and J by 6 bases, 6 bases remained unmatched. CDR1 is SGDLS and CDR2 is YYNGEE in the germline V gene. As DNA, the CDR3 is TGTGCCAGCAGCGCCCTTAACAGGGGCAATGAGCAGTTCTTC. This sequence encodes CASSALNRGNEQFF.

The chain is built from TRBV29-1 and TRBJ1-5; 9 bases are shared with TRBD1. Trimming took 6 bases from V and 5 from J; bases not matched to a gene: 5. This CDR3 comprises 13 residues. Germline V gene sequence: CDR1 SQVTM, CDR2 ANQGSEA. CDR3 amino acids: CSVATGGDQPQHF. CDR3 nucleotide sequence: TGCAGCGTAGCCACAGGGGGCGATCAGCCCCAGCATTTT.

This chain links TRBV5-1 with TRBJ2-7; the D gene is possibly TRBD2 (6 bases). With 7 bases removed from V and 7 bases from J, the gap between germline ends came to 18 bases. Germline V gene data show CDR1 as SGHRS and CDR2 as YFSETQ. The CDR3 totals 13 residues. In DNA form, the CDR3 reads TGCGCCAGCTCACTAGGAGGGTTGGGAGAGCAGTACTTC. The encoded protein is CASSLGGLGEQYF.

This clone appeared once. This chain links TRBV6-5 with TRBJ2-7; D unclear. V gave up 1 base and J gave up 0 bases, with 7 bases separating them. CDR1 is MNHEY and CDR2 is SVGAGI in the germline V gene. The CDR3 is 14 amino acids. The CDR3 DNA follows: TGTGCCAGCAGTTACTGGCGGAGCTCCTACGAGCAGTACTTC. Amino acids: CASSYWRSSYEQYF.

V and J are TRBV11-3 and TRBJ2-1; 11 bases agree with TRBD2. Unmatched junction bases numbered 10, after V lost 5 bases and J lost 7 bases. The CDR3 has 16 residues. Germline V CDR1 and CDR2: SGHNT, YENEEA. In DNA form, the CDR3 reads TGTGCCAGCAGCCGCAGAGGTAGCGGGGGGGGTAATGAGCAGTTCTTC. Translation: CASSRRGSGGGNEQFF.

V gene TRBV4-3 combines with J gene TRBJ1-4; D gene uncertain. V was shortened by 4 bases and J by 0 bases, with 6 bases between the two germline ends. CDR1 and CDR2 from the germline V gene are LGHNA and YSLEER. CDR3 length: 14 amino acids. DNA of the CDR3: TGCGCCAGCAGCCCACAGACAACTAATGAAAAACTGTTTTTT. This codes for CASSPQTTNEKLFF.

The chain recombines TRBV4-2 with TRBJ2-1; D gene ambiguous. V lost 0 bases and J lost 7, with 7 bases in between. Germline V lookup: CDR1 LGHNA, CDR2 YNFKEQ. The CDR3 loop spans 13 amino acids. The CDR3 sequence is CASSQDQRNEQFF. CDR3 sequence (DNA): TGTGCCAGCAGCCAAGACCAACGGAATGAGCAGTTCTTC.

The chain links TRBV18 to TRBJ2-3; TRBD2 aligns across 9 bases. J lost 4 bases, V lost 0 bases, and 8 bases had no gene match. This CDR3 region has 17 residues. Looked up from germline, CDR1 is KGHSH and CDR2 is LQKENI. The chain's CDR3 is CASSPPVGGGASDTQYF. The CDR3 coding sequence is TGTGCCAGCTCACCACCCGTGGGCGGGGGGGCATCAGATACGCAGTATTTT.

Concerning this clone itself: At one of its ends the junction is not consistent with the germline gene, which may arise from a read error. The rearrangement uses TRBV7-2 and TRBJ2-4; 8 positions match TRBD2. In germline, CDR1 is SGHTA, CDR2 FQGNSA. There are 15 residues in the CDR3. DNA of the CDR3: TGTGCCAGCAGGCGCACAGGACTAGCCCAAAACATTCAGTACTTC. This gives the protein CASRRTGLAQNIQYF. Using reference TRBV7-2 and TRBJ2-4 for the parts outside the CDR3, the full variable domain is GAGVSQSPSNKVTEKGKDVELRCDPISGHTALYWYRQSLGQGLEFLIYFQGNSAPDKSGLPSDRFSAERTGGSVSTLTIQRTQQEDSAVYLCASRRTGLAQNIQYFGAGTRLSVL.

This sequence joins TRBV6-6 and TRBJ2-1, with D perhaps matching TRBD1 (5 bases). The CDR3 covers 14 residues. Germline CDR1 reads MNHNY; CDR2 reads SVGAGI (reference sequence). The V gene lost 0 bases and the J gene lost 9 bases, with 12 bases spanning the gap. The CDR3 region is CASSYSTALSEQFF. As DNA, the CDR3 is TGTGCCAGCAGTTACTCGACAGCATTGAGTGAGCAGTTCTTC.

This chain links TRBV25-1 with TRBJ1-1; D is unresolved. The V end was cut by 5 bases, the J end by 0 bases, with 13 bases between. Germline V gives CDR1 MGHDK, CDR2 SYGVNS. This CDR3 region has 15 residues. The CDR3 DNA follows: TGTGCCAGCAGTCTCCGAAGAGGTTTGAACACTGAAGCTTTCTTT. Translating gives CASSLRRGLNTEAFF.

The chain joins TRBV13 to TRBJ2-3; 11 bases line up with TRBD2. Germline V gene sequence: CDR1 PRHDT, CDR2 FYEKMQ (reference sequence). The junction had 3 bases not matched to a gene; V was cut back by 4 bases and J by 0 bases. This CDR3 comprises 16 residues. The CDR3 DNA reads TGTGCCAGCAGCTGGGGACTAGCGGCGAGCACAGATACGCAGTATTTT. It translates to CASSWGLAASTDTQYF.

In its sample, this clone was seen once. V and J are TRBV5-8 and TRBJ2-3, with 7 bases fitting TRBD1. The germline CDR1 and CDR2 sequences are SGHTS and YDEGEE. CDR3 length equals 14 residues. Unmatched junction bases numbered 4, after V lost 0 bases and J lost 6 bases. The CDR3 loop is CASSLAFRGDTQYF. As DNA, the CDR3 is TGTGCCAGCAGCTTGGCATTCAGGGGGGATACGCAGTATTTT.

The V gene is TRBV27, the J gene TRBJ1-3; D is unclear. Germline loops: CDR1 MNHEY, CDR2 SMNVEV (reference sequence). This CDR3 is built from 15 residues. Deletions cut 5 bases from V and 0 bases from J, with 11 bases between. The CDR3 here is CASSPGVTSGNTIYF. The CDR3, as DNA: TGTGCCAGCAGTCCAGGTGTAACCTCTGGAAACACCATATATTTT.

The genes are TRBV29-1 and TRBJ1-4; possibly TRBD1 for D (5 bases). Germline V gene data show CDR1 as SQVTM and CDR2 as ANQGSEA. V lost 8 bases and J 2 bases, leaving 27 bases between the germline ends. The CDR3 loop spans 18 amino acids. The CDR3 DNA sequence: TGCAGCCAGACGGGGGAGAGACGAGGCTTACAGACTAATGAAAAACTGTTTTTT. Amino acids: CSQTGERRGLQTNEKLFF.